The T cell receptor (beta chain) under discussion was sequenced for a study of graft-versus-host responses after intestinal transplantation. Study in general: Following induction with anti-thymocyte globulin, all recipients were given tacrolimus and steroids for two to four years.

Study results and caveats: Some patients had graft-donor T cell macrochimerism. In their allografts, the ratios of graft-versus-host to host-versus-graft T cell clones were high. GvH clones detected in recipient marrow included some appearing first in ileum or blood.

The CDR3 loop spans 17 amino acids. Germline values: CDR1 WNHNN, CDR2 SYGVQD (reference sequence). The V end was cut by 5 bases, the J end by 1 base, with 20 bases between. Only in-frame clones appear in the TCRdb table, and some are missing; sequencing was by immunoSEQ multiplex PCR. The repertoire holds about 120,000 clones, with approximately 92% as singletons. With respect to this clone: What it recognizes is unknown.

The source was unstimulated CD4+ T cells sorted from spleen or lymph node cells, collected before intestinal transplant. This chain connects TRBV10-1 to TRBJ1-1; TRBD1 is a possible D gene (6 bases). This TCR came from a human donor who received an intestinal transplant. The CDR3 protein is CASSLSGTINPNTEAFF. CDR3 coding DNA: TGCGCCAGCAGTTTATCCGGGACAATAAACCCGAACACTGAAGCTTTCTTT.